This T cell receptor beta chain was recorded in a study of shared clonotypes between healthy human individuals. CDR1 is MNHEY and CDR2 is SMNVEV in the germline V gene (reference sequence). Trimming shortened V by 5 bases and J by 2 bases, and 16 bases separated the two germline ends. The CDR3 runs to 15 residues. Profiling relied on immunoSEQ multiplex PCR, and the TCRdb table lists in-frame clones only, not all of them. The table includes approximately 2.5 million clones, 93% detected once. The receptor comes from a man between 18 and 29 years old in good health. Some clones in this sample may be carry-over from other donors' samples. The sample comprised naive CD4+ T cells from PBMCs. Subset indicated: CD45RA+ positively selected. This rearrangement joins TRBV27 to TRBJ2-7; D perhaps matches TRBD2 (7 bases). The CDR3 loop is CASSGGGPRPYEQYF. DNA for the CDR3: TGTGCCAGCAGTGGGGGGGGGCCACGCCCCTACGAGCAGTACTTC.